This T cell receptor (beta chain) is from a study of cytomegalovirus exposure and HLA in healthy donors. Study context: Earlier sequencing of about 179 million T cells yielded 100 million to 140 million unique TCR beta sequences.

As to this clone: The antigen is undetermined.

Both 60 Vbeta primers and 13 Jbeta primers went into the PCR. Sequencing used immunoSEQ multiplex PCR; TCRdb keeps in-frame clones, though not all of them. The table records some 180,000 clones, roughly 13% of them present only once. Study results and caveats: Looking again later, the authors saw that most CMV-associated TCR beta chains seemed HLA-restricted. In a later analysis, an Asian-associated ancestry cluster reportedly showed fewer N-insertions than the roughly 690-donor mean. Later on, a genetic analysis was performed. It linked a missense variant in DCLRE1C with V- and J-gene trimming of TCR beta.

The CDR3 consists of 15 residues. V shed 5 bases and J shed 3 bases, with 14 bases lying between them. Germline-derived CDR1 and CDR2 are SEHNR and FQNEAQ (reference sequence). The source is a man over 45 in good health and CMV-seropositive. Source material: PBMCs. The rearrangement links TRBV7-9 to TRBJ1-5, with unresolved D. The CDR3 loop is CASSPSGVPNQPQHF. DNA of the CDR3: TGTGCCAGCAGCCCAAGCGGGGTCCCCAATCAGCCCCAGCATTTT.